Detailed here is one T cell receptor beta chain. The data were taken from a study of blood T cells in healthy people across ages. Germline V CDR1 and CDR2: SEHNR, FQNEAQ (reference sequence). CDR3 length: 15 amino acids. With 3 bases removed from V and 6 bases from J, the gap between germline ends came to 17 bases. With a J-beta primer mix and a sample-barcoded 5' primer, a second PCR ran roughly 6 to 11 cycles. Through a template-switch adaptor with 12 random nucleotides, each cDNA molecule received a tag. From each sample, at least 2.5 million paired-end reads containing CDR3 were obtained. TCRdb redid the calling of the 5' RACE reads with MiXCR, one entry per CDR3 protein. This sample yields roughly 700,000 distinct CDR3 sequences, of which 49% are seen a single time; around a third belongs to the top ten.

The clonotype originates from a woman aged 55-70 years in good health. This chain connects TRBV7-9 to TRBJ2-5; possibly TRBD1 for D (6 bases). The sample taken for sequencing was blood. CDR3 DNA: TGTGCCAGCAGCTTTGGTATCATACAGGGCCAGACCCAGTACTTC. Residues: CASSFGIIQGQTQYF.